The source of this T cell receptor beta chain is a study of blood T cell repertoires in COVID-19 (TCRdb year 2020). For the wider study: Collaborator samples came from the United States, Italy and Spain and covered acute and convalescent phases of COVID-19. A freely available public database, intended as a resource for researchers studying the immune response to SARS-CoV-2, is where the repertoires were released. Subjects who had been exposed to COVID-19, were actively infected with it, or had recovered from it provided the deeply sampled blood TCRbeta repertoires that made up the dataset. Sample metadata almost always included a de-identified subject ID, COVID-19 status, age in years and sex. The prospective study material was composed of cDNA or gDNA derived from T cells, B-cell-depleted T cells, or PBMCs. Where HLA class I and class II types were available, the types were taken from metadata supplied by the sample provider, not from assay-based typing. The samples were drawn from two sources: the first 160 participants of the ongoing ImmuneRACE study, and 1,000 to 1,500 subjects contributed by 6 global collaborators.

This clone was observed a single time. Its antigen specificity is not known. It has no much larger one-base neighbor in the sample; base qualities were not kept. The immunoSEQ Assay, a bias-controlled multiplex PCR, was used to amplify TCRbeta CDR3 regions from genomic DNA. In the paper's pipeline: The number of nucleated cells in each sample was estimated by amplification of reference gene primers within the assay. Sequence reads were collapsed and filtered to measure the absolute abundance of every unique TCRbeta CDR3 rearrangement. For each sample, productive Simpson clonality was calculated by taking the square root of Simpson's diversity index across productive rearrangements. TCRdb stores this immuneACCESS table with in-frame sequences only. Part of the clones is absent; in the studies checked, under half of the shortfall reflects unresolved V genes, and no reason is known for the rest. From that table come the V and J calls and clone size; the DNA was used to work out D and trimming. This sample comprises 110,000 or so clones, over 65% of them detected only once. The top ten clonotypes cover 3% to 4% of the sample.

Each collaborating institution followed its own protocols to collect whole blood in K2EDTA tubes. For TCRbeta analysis, collaborators shipped samples in one of three forms: frozen whole blood, isolated PBMCs, or DNA extracted from either of those sample types. Results the study describes overall, beyond this receptor: The quantity of clinical and demographic metadata differed by source and by participant and was supplied without curation.

The sequenced sample was peripheral blood. The TCR was taken from a man aged 55 to 70 with acute or convalescent COVID-19.

The DNA sequence is TGTGCCAGCAGCCTTACACAGGGAAGAGAGCAGTACTTC. This encodes CASSLTQGREQYF. Recombination linked TRBV11-2 to TRBJ2-7; tentative D gene TRBD1, with 6 bases matching. CDR1 and CDR2 (SGHAT, FQNNGV) derive from the germline V gene. V was cut back by 5 bases and J by 7 bases, leaving a gap of 15 bases between them. The cysteine opens and the phenylalanine closes a CDR3 of 13 amino acids. Only CDR3 DNA remains: 39 bases, in frame from the first base.